What follows describes a single T cell receptor (beta chain). This CDR3 spans 18 amino acids. From germline, CDR1 is SQVTM and CDR2 ANQGSEA. The ends were cut back, 2 bases at V and 0 bases at J, with 22 bases in the middle. These data are taken from a study of blood T cell repertoires in COVID-19. Study-wide context: Some COVID-19 samples were acute and others convalescent; all came from the United States, Italy and Spain.

Categorization into cohorts depended on clinical history that participants reported. Authors' processing steps: It was from reference gene primer amplification that nucleated cell counts were estimated. Measured with immunoSEQ multiplex PCR; TCRdb has only the in-frame clones, and not every one. V, J and clone size derive from that table, while D and trimming were established from the DNA sequence. Here the sample spans 350,000 to 550,000 clones, 70% to 90% being singletons. The source of this sequence is a woman between 18 and 30 years old with acute COVID-19. Material for sequencing was PBMCs or T cells enriched from blood (not recorded which). The chain employs TRBV29-1 and TRBJ1-2, with D perhaps matching TRBD1 (6 bases). CDR3 residues: CSVERGEGGFFSNYGYTF. As DNA, the CDR3 is TGCAGCGTTGAACGTGGTGAAGGGGGTTTTTTTTCTAACTATGGCTACACCTTC.